Listed below are T cell receptor beta chains from one sample, sequenced in a study of cytotoxic CD8 clonotypes in ibrutinib-treated CLL. Sequencing was performed with immunoSEQ multiplex PCR; in TCRdb, only in-frame clones are kept and a portion is missing. The sample yields 110,000 to 150,000 clones, around 93% seen once. Sequencing was performed on PBMCs, taken after 12 months of ibrutinib treatment. The receptors were sampled from a human donor with chronic lymphocytic leukemia. CDR3s include the opening cysteine and the closing phenylalanine or tryptophan. Each record gives: D gene, J gene, clone size, CDR3 length, V gene, CDR3 protein, CDR3 DNA. The D gene is left open where the match is weak. Where a row states a size, it is once, few, many or the class of an expanded clone; other rows omit it.

>-|TRBJ1-5|-|17|TRBV19
CASSASRGRGPNQPQHF
TGTGCCAGTAGTGCGTCCCGGGGGCGCGGGCCCAATCAGCCCCAGCATTTT
>TRBD2|TRBJ2-1|few|15|TRBV9
CASSEREGSYNEQFF
TGTGCCAGCAGCGAGCGGGAGGGATCCTACAATGAGCAGTTCTTC
>-|TRBJ2-3|-|13|TRBV11-2
CASSLPWADTQYF
TGTGCCAGCAGCCTCCCCTGGGCAGATACGCAGTATTTT
>TRBD2|TRBJ2-1|-|16|TRBV27
CASSYGTSGTLNEQFF
TGTGCCAGCAGTTACGGGACTAGCGGGACTTTGAATGAGCAGTTCTTC
>TRBD2|TRBJ2-5|-|14|TRBV7-2
CASSPKRERETQYF
TGTGCCAGCAGCCCCAAGCGGGAGCGGGAGACCCAGTACTTC
>-|TRBJ1-1|-|12|TRBV6-5
CASSDRNTEAFF
TGTGCCAGCAGTGACAGGAACACTGAAGCTTTCTTT
>-|TRBJ2-5|-|10|TRBV20-1
CSTGGQTQYF
TGCAGTACTGGGGGACAGACCCAGTACTTC
>TRBD2|TRBJ2-1|-|16|TRBV6-1
CASSERVAGTYNEQFF
TGTGCCAGCAGTGAGAGGGTAGCGGGAACATACAATGAGCAGTTCTTC
>TRBD1|TRBJ1-3|-|14|TRBV7-3
CASSETGDGNTIYF
TGTGCCAGCAGCGAAACAGGGGACGGAAACACCATATATTTT
>-|TRBJ2-5|-|13|TRBV5-5
CASTPGGQETQYF
TGTGCCAGCACCCCTGGGGGTCAAGAGACCCAGTACTTC
>-|TRBJ1-1|-|13|TRBV10-1
CASSGTRNTEAFF
TGCGCCAGCAGTGGGACAAGGAACACTGAAGCTTTCTTT
>TRBD2|TRBJ2-3|-|16|TRBV28
CASSQGAGRNTDTQYF
TGTGCCAGCAGTCAGGGAGCGGGACGGAACACAGATACGCAGTATTTT
>-|TRBJ2-1|-|15|TRBV19
CASSIEGLGEFEQFF
TGTGCCAGTAGTATAGAAGGGTTAGGGGAGTTTGAGCAGTTCTTC
>-|TRBJ1-5|-|14|TRBV7-8
CASSLVWGSQPQHF
TGTGCCAGCAGCTTAGTTTGGGGGTCACAGCCCCAGCATTTT
>-|TRBJ2-7|-|15|TRBV28
CASIMGGDTPYEQYF
TGTGCCAGCATCATGGGGGGGGACACACCTTACGAGCAGTACTTC
>TRBD2|TRBJ2-1|-|16|TRBV10-3
CAISESRAGGKDEQFF
TGTGCCATCAGTGAGTCGAGAGCGGGAGGAAAAGATGAGCAGTTCTTC
>-|TRBJ1-1|once|15|TRBV18
CASSLFRGRGIEAFF
TGTGCCAGCTCACTCTTCCGGGGCAGAGGGATTGAAGCTTTCTTT
>-|TRBJ2-5|-|16|TRBV14
CASSQALFAPQETQYF
TGTGCCAGCAGCCAAGCTTTGTTTGCGCCCCAAGAGACCCAGTACTTC
>TRBD1|TRBJ2-7|once|16|TRBV27
CASSFSDRVQPYEQYF
TGTGCCAGCAGTTTCTCGGACAGGGTGCAACCCTACGAGCAGTACTTC
>-|TRBJ1-2|-|12|TRBV10-2
CASKPINYGYTF
TGCGCCTCTAAACCTATCAACTATGGCTACACCTTC
>-|TRBJ2-5|-|11|TRBV5-1
CASSLEGTQYF
TGCGCCAGCAGCTTGGAGGGGACCCAGTACTTC
>-|TRBJ1-5|-|15|TRBV19
CASSIVGAAVQPQHF
TGTGCCAGTAGTATAGTTGGGGCGGCTGTGCAGCCCCAGCATTTT
>-|TRBJ2-7|-|14|TRBV11-3
CASSLGTGGYEQYF
TGTGCCAGCAGCTTAGGGACTGGTGGGTACGAGCAGTACTTC
>-|TRBJ2-7|once|14|TRBV4-2
CASSLGEASYEQYF
TGTGCCAGCAGCCTAGGGGAGGCCTCCTACGAGCAGTACTTC
>-|TRBJ1-5|-|17|TRBV19
CASRGIDKREGNQPQHF
TGTGCCAGCCGAGGAATAGATAAGAGGGAAGGGAATCAGCCCCAGCATTTT
>-|TRBJ2-5|-|18|TRBV7-3
CASSLTPSGGRVGETQYF
TGTGCCAGCAGCTTAACCCCATCCGGGGGCAGAGTAGGGGAGACCCAGTACTTC
>-|TRBJ2-5|-|14|TRBV9
CASSPTIRGQTQYF
TGTGCCAGCAGCCCTACCATACGCGGACAGACCCAGTACTTC
>-|TRBJ2-1|-|13|TRBV27
CASSSSTLDEQFF
TGTGCCAGCAGTTCATCTACGCTCGATGAGCAGTTCTTC
>-|TRBJ1-1|-|13|TRBV18
CASSPSTDLEAFF
TGTGCCAGCTCACCATCGACGGATCTTGAAGCTTTCTTT